These 7 T cell receptor beta chains were all obtained from the same sample, sequenced in a study of T cell responses to AZD1222 COVID-19 vaccine. Clones were sequenced by immunoSEQ multiplex PCR, and TCRdb holds only the in-frame ones, with some missing. Of 56,000 or so clones in the sample, roughly 88% were seen once. Sequenced here: peripheral blood, sampled on day 0 of AZD1222 vaccination. These receptors were taken from an adult in good health.

The CDR3 protein is CASSWGRDYEQYF. DNA of the CDR3: TGCGCCAGCAGCTGGGGCCGGGACTACGAGCAGTACTTC. The chain carries TRBV5-1 and TRBJ2-7, with D perhaps TRBD1 or TRBD2 (5 bases each). The V and J ends lost 3 bases and 3 bases respectively, with 10 bases between them. This CDR3 region has 13 residues. Germline V gene lookup returns CDR1 SGHRS and CDR2 YFSETQ. Full variable domain (rest looked up from reference TRBV5-1 and TRBJ2-7): KAGVTQTPRYLIKTRGQQVTLSCSPISGHRSVSWYQQTPGQGLQFLFEYFSETQRNKGNFPGRFSGRQFSNSRSEMNVSTLELGDSALYLCASSWGRDYEQYFGPGTRLTVT.

In this sample, this clone turned up once. The V call is TRBV6-2 or TRBV6-3, the J call TRBJ1-2; TRBD1 might be the D (6 bases). The CDR3 is 16 residues long. V lost 4 bases and J 6 bases, leaving 21 bases between the germline ends. CDR1 MNHEY and CDR2 SVGEGT come from the germline V gene. The CDR3 region is CASSSQVNDRRDGYTF. DNA for the CDR3: TGTGCCAGCAGTTCCCAGGTGAATGACAGGCGCGATGGCTACACCTTC.

The rearrangement joins TRBV5-5 to TRBJ2-6, with a weak D call TRBD1 (6 bases). The CDR3 is 15 amino acids. V was trimmed by 0 bases and J by 3 bases, leaving 7 bases between them. The V gene's germline CDR1 is SGHKS and CDR2 YYEKEE (reference sequence). The CDR3 spells CASSLGDNGANVLTF. The CDR3 DNA follows: TGTGCCAGCAGCTTGGGGGACAATGGGGCCAACGTCCTGACTTTC.

The chain has TRBV7-2 and TRBJ1-2; D may be TRBD1 (5 bases). The V gene lost 0 bases and the J gene lost 2 bases, with 19 bases spanning the gap. Germline V gene sequence: CDR1 SGHTA, CDR2 FQGNSA. The CDR3 sequence is 18 residues long. As DNA, the CDR3 is TGTGCCAGCAGCTTAGCCGTCGGGGACCGCACTTTCAACTATGGCTACACCTTC. Protein sequence: CASSLAVGDRTFNYGYTF.

The J gene is TRBJ1-1, the V gene TRBV27; unclear D gene. Germline loops: CDR1 MNHEY, CDR2 SMNVEV (reference sequence). The CDR3 contains 12 residues. V was shortened by 6 bases and J by 5 bases, with 10 bases between the two germline ends. In DNA, the CDR3 is TGTGCCAGCAGGTCTTATAGGACTGAAGCTTTCTTT. Amino acid sequence: CASRSYRTEAFF.

This chain uses TRBV6-5 with TRBJ1-1; D gene uncertain. This CDR3 has 16 residues. Looked up from germline, CDR1 is MNHEY and CDR2 is SVGAGI. V lost 0 bases to trimming and J lost 4 bases, with 15 bases between them. CDR3: CASSYSRGGLGTEAFF. DNA of the CDR3: TGTGCCAGCAGTTACTCGAGAGGCGGCTTGGGCACTGAAGCTTTCTTT.

This clone was seen only once. The J gene is TRBJ1-2, the V gene TRBV4-1; the D is unclear. Trimming pared 2 bases from V and 4 bases from J, leaving 14 bases between. The germline V gene encodes CDR1 MGHRA and CDR2 YSYEKL. This CDR3 has 15 amino acids. In DNA, the CDR3 is TGCGCCAGCAGCCAACCACTCGGGAGAGCCTATGGCTACACCTTC. This translates into CASSQPLGRAYGYTF.